This T cell receptor beta chain comes out of a study of cytomegalovirus exposure and HLA in healthy donors. Study results and limitations: Researchers reportedly found TCR beta sequences accurately predicted most subjects' HLA-A and HLA-B alleles.

This clone came up a few times. Its antigen remains unidentified. 60 Vbeta and 13 Jbeta primers were used in PCR. Assay: immunoSEQ multiplex PCR; the TCRdb copy retains only in-frame clones and omits some. Of more than 140,000 clones listed, approximately 84% are singletons. The CDR3 contains 15 residues. V shed 0 bases and J 8 bases; nucleotides not matched to a gene: 9. Germline V gene lookup returns CDR1 ENHRY and CDR2 SYGVKD. Sequenced input: PBMCs. The receptor was isolated from a woman in her thirties or forties in good health and CMV-seronegative. The chain recombines TRBV10-3 with TRBJ1-2, with 7 bases identical to TRBD1. The CDR3 protein is CAISESGRQGSGYTF. DNA for the CDR3: TGTGCCATCAGTGAGTCCGGTCGACAGGGAAGCGGCTACACCTTC.